This is a list of T cell receptor beta chains from one sample in a study of control samples from healthy donors and cancer patients. Sequencing was performed with immunoSEQ multiplex PCR; in TCRdb, only in-frame clones are kept and a portion is missing. The table includes 76,000 or so clones, about nine tenths detected once. The specimen sequenced was PBMCs. These receptors were obtained from a woman aged 45-65 years with colorectal cancer. CDR3s include the opening cysteine and the closing phenylalanine or tryptophan. The order of the fields is CDR3 DNA, CDR3 protein, clone size, J gene, D gene, V gene. The D gene is left open where the match is weak. Clone size is given for some rows only: seen once, a few or many times, or a class if the clone is expanded.

CDR3nt: TGTGCCAGTAGAGGCCAGGGGGAATCTGGGGGCTACACCTTC
CDR3aa: CASRGQGESGGYTF
abundance: NA
j_gene: TRBJ1-2
d_gene: TRBD1
v_gene: TRBV19

CDR3nt: TGTGCCAGCCCTGGGGGACAGCCGCCTAACTATGGCTACACCTTC
CDR3aa: CASPGGQPPNYGYTF
abundance: once
j_gene: TRBJ1-2
d_gene: TRBD1
v_gene: TRBV27

CDR3nt: TGTGCCAGCAGTTTTGGGGTCGACGGGGAGCTGTTTTTT
CDR3aa: CASSFGVDGELFF
abundance: NA
j_gene: TRBJ2-2
d_gene: NA
v_gene: TRBV12-3/TRBV12-4

CDR3nt: TGTGCCAGCAGTTCAACTCAGATATATGGCTACACCTTC
CDR3aa: CASSSTQIYGYTF
abundance: once
j_gene: TRBJ1-2
d_gene: NA
v_gene: TRBV6-5

CDR3nt: TGTGCCAGCAGTACGGGGGGTCAAAAACTGTTTTTT
CDR3aa: CASSTGGQKLFF
abundance: NA
j_gene: TRBJ1-4
d_gene: NA
v_gene: TRBV28

CDR3nt: TGTGCCAGCAGTGAGACTGACAGGGTTGGTGAAGCTTTCTTT
CDR3aa: CASSETDRVGEAFF
abundance: NA
j_gene: TRBJ1-1
d_gene: TRBD1
v_gene: TRBV2

CDR3nt: TGTGCCAGTAGTCATTACAATGAAAAACTGTTTTTT
CDR3aa: CASSHYNEKLFF
abundance: NA
j_gene: TRBJ1-4
d_gene: NA
v_gene: TRBV19

CDR3nt: TGCGCCAGCAGCCAAGTTGGAGGGAGGAACACTGAAGCTTTCTTT
CDR3aa: CASSQVGGRNTEAFF
abundance: NA
j_gene: TRBJ1-1
d_gene: NA
v_gene: TRBV4-3

CDR3nt: TGCGCCAGCAGCTTAACGCCTAGCGGGAGAACCGGGGCTACGCAGTATTTT
CDR3aa: CASSLTPSGRTGATQYF
abundance: once
j_gene: TRBJ2-3
d_gene: TRBD2
v_gene: TRBV5-1

CDR3nt: TGTGCCAGCAGCGGATCCGGGACAGGTCGAGCTGAAGCTTTCTTT
CDR3aa: CASSGSGTGRAEAFF
abundance: NA
j_gene: TRBJ1-1
d_gene: TRBD1
v_gene: TRBV5-5

CDR3nt: TGTGCCAGCAGCCAACGACCCTATGGCTACACCTTC
CDR3aa: CASSQRPYGYTF
abundance: NA
j_gene: TRBJ1-2
d_gene: NA
v_gene: TRBV3-1/TRBV3-2

CDR3nt: TGTGCCAGTAGTCCGATTAATCAGCCCCAGCATTTT
CDR3aa: CASSPINQPQHF
abundance: NA
j_gene: TRBJ1-5
d_gene: NA
v_gene: TRBV19

CDR3nt: TGTGCCAGCACCGAGGGACAGTACTCTGGGGCCAACGTCCTGACTTTC
CDR3aa: CASTEGQYSGANVLTF
abundance: NA
j_gene: TRBJ2-6
d_gene: TRBD1
v_gene: TRBV4-2

CDR3nt: TGTGCCAGCAAAGTGAGAGTCATGAACACTGAAGCTTTCTTT
CDR3aa: CASKVRVMNTEAFF
abundance: NA
j_gene: TRBJ1-1
d_gene: NA
v_gene: TRBV27

CDR3nt: TGTGCCAGCAGCCCGATCGAGACAGGGAACTATGGCTACACCTTC
CDR3aa: CASSPIETGNYGYTF
abundance: NA
j_gene: TRBJ1-2
d_gene: TRBD1
v_gene: TRBV4-2

CDR3nt: TGCGCCAGCAGCTTCGGGGTGACGAACACCGGGGAGCTGTTTTTT
CDR3aa: CASSFGVTNTGELFF
abundance: NA
j_gene: TRBJ2-2
d_gene: NA
v_gene: TRBV5-1

CDR3nt: TGTGCCAGCAGCCCCGGGCCGGGCTATGGCTACACCTTC
CDR3aa: CASSPGPGYGYTF
abundance: NA
j_gene: TRBJ1-2
d_gene: NA
v_gene: TRBV7-6

CDR3nt: TGTGCCAGCAGAGGACAGGTCTCCTATAATTCACCCCTCCACTTT
CDR3aa: CASRGQVSYNSPLHF
abundance: NA
j_gene: TRBJ1-6
d_gene: TRBD1
v_gene: TRBV6-5

CDR3nt: TGTGCCATCAGTGGGGACCGCAATGAGCAGTTCTTC
CDR3aa: CAISGDRNEQFF
abundance: NA
j_gene: TRBJ2-1
d_gene: NA
v_gene: TRBV10-3

CDR3nt: TGTGCCAGCAGTCACAGGGAGCGGGGGGCTTACAATGAGCAGTTCTTC
CDR3aa: CASSHRERGAYNEQFF
abundance: NA
j_gene: TRBJ2-1
d_gene: TRBD2
v_gene: TRBV6-4

CDR3nt: TGCGCCAGCAGCCCCGCCCATGGGGAAGCTTTCTTT
CDR3aa: CASSPAHGEAFF
abundance: NA
j_gene: TRBJ1-1
d_gene: NA
v_gene: TRBV5-1

CDR3nt: TGCGCCAGCAGCCCTGGGACATCGAACACTGAAGCTTTCTTT
CDR3aa: CASSPGTSNTEAFF
abundance: NA
j_gene: TRBJ1-1
d_gene: NA
v_gene: TRBV5-1

CDR3nt: TGTGCCAGCAGTTTACTTAACTATGGCTACACCTTC
CDR3aa: CASSLLNYGYTF
abundance: NA
j_gene: TRBJ1-2
d_gene: NA
v_gene: TRBV12-3/TRBV12-4

CDR3nt: TGTGCCAGCAGAGAAGGACAGGGACTCTATGGCTACACCTTC
CDR3aa: CASREGQGLYGYTF
abundance: once
j_gene: TRBJ1-2
d_gene: TRBD1
v_gene: TRBV28

CDR3nt: TGTGCCACCAGTGATTGGGATGGTGGAGAAGGCTACACCTTC
CDR3aa: CATSDWDGGEGYTF
abundance: NA
j_gene: TRBJ1-2
d_gene: NA
v_gene: TRBV24-1

CDR3nt: TGTGCCAGCAGTATGGGCCCGCCGGCCAACGTCCTGACTTTC
CDR3aa: CASSMGPPANVLTF
abundance: NA
j_gene: TRBJ2-6
d_gene: NA
v_gene: TRBV27

CDR3nt: TGTGCCAGCAGCGTAGGAGGTCGGATGAACACTGAAGCTTTCTTT
CDR3aa: CASSVGGRMNTEAFF
abundance: once
j_gene: TRBJ1-1
d_gene: NA
v_gene: TRBV9

CDR3nt: TGTGCCAGCAGCTTCCGTAGGAATGAAAAACTGTTTTTT
CDR3aa: CASSFRRNEKLFF
abundance: NA
j_gene: TRBJ1-4
d_gene: NA
v_gene: TRBV7-7

CDR3nt: TGTGCCAGCAGTGCTGTGGGGCTCGGGGGCTACACCTTC
CDR3aa: CASSAVGLGGYTF
abundance: NA
j_gene: TRBJ1-2
d_gene: NA
v_gene: TRBV2

CDR3nt: TGCGCCAGCAGCTTGGGAGGGGGATGGCAGCCCCAGCATTTT
CDR3aa: CASSLGGGWQPQHF
abundance: NA
j_gene: TRBJ1-5
d_gene: NA
v_gene: TRBV5-1

CDR3nt: TGTGCCAGCAGCTGGGACAGGGGGAATGAGCAGTTCTTC
CDR3aa: CASSWDRGNEQFF
abundance: NA
j_gene: TRBJ2-1
d_gene: TRBD1
v_gene: TRBV27

CDR3nt: TGCGCCAGCAGCCCAACCCAAAACCGAGATACGCAGTATTTT
CDR3aa: CASSPTQNRDTQYF
abundance: NA
j_gene: TRBJ2-3
d_gene: NA
v_gene: TRBV4-3

CDR3nt: TGTGCCAGCAGCCTAGGGGCGATAACCGGGGAGCTGTTTTTT
CDR3aa: CASSLGAITGELFF
abundance: NA
j_gene: TRBJ2-2
d_gene: NA
v_gene: TRBV4-2

CDR3nt: TGTGCCATCAGTGTCCAGGGACAGAACACTGAAGCTTTCTTT
CDR3aa: CAISVQGQNTEAFF
abundance: NA
j_gene: TRBJ1-1
d_gene: NA
v_gene: TRBV10-3

CDR3nt: TGTGCCAGCAGTGAACTACAGATCAATGAGCAGTTCTTC
CDR3aa: CASSELQINEQFF
abundance: NA
j_gene: TRBJ2-1
d_gene: NA
v_gene: TRBV6-1

CDR3nt: TGCGCCAGCAGCTTGGGAGGAAGAGGGCAGGGAGAGACCCAGTACTTC
CDR3aa: CASSLGGRGQGETQYF
abundance: NA
j_gene: TRBJ2-5
d_gene: NA
v_gene: TRBV5-1

CDR3nt: TGTGCCAGCAGCTTAGTAGGGGATACGCAGTATTTT
CDR3aa: CASSLVGDTQYF
abundance: NA
j_gene: TRBJ2-3
d_gene: NA
v_gene: TRBV11-1

CDR3nt: TGTGCCTGGAGTGTACAGGTGGGGTCTGGCTACACCTTC
CDR3aa: CAWSVQVGSGYTF
abundance: NA
j_gene: TRBJ1-2
d_gene: NA
v_gene: TRBV30

CDR3nt: TGCGCCAGCAGCTTGGAGGGGAGGGACACCGGGGAGCTGTTTTTT
CDR3aa: CASSLEGRDTGELFF
abundance: NA
j_gene: TRBJ2-2
d_gene: TRBD2
v_gene: TRBV5-1

CDR3nt: TGTGCCAGCAGCTCCCTCCCCACAGATACGCAGTATTTT
CDR3aa: CASSSLPTDTQYF
abundance: NA
j_gene: TRBJ2-3
d_gene: NA
v_gene: TRBV27

CDR3nt: TGTGCCTGGACCCGGGACTTGTTTCTCTATGGCTACACCTTC
CDR3aa: CAWTRDLFLYGYTF
abundance: NA
j_gene: TRBJ1-2
d_gene: NA
v_gene: TRBV30

CDR3nt: TGTGCCAGCAGCTTTTTCATGTTTGGCACAGATACGCAGTATTTT
CDR3aa: CASSFFMFGTDTQYF
abundance: NA
j_gene: TRBJ2-3
d_gene: NA
v_gene: TRBV7-2

CDR3nt: TGTGCCAGCAGCGACAAGGGTTCCTATAATTCACCCCTCCACTTT
CDR3aa: CASSDKGSYNSPLHF
abundance: NA
j_gene: TRBJ1-6
d_gene: NA
v_gene: TRBV7-9

CDR3nt: TGTGCCACCAGTGATAGGGACAGGGGGCACACCGGGGAGCTGTTTTTT
CDR3aa: CATSDRDRGHTGELFF
abundance: NA
j_gene: TRBJ2-2
d_gene: TRBD1
v_gene: TRBV24-1

CDR3nt: TGTGCCAGCAGTTATGGCAGCAGCTATGGCTACACCTTC
CDR3aa: CASSYGSSYGYTF
abundance: once
j_gene: TRBJ1-2
d_gene: NA
v_gene: TRBV6-5